Shown below are 31 T cell receptor beta chains from a single sample sequenced in a study of blood T cell repertoires in COVID-19. Measured with immunoSEQ multiplex PCR; TCRdb has only the in-frame clones, and not every one. The table has 370,000 or so clones, roughly 77% seen once. What was sequenced was peripheral blood. The receptors originated from a human donor with acute or convalescent COVID-19. The donor label of this sample is uncertain.

This clone was counted between two and nine times. The rearrangement links TRBV6-6 to TRBJ1-1; the match to TRBD1 covers 7 bases. The CDR3 loop spans 15 amino acids. V lost 2 bases to trimming and J lost 3 bases; unmatched junction nucleotides: 6. Germline V lookup: CDR1 MNHNY, CDR2 SVGAGI (reference sequence). The CDR3 DNA is TGTGCCAGCAGTTACCCCGGGACAGAAGACACTGAAGCTTTCTTT. Protein product: CASSYPGTEDTEAFF.

The V call is TRBV18, the J call TRBJ2-5; weak D call: TRBD1 (6 bases). The CDR3 is 13 amino acids. The V and J ends lost 6 bases and 2 bases respectively, with 10 bases between them. The germline gives CDR1 KGHSH, CDR2 LQKENI. The CDR3 here is CASSQGIQETQYF. The CDR3, as DNA: TGTGCCAGCTCCCAGGGGATTCAAGAGACCCAGTACTTC.

CDR3 region: CASSQEGNQPQHF. CDR3 bases: TGTGCCAGCAGCCAGGAGGGCAATCAGCCCCAGCATTTT. This rearrangement joins TRBV3-1 (or the pseudogene TRBV3-2) to TRBJ1-5; D remains unclear. The CDR3 has 13 amino acids. Germline V gives CDR1 LGHDT, CDR2 YNNKEL (reference sequence). V was cut by 3 bases and J by 2 bases, with 5 bases left in between.

This chain connects TRBV5-6 to TRBJ1-3; TRBD1 agrees at 9 bases. Germline CDR1 reads SGHDT; CDR2 reads YYEEEE. The CDR3 has 14 amino acids. J lost 5 bases, V lost 6 bases, and 6 bases had no gene match. CDR3 protein: CASTRTGVRNTIYF. For the CDR3, the DNA is TGTGCCAGCACCCGGACAGGGGTGAGAAACACCATATATTTT.

The gene calls are TRBV5-5 and TRBJ2-1, with 10 bases matching TRBD2. This CDR3 region has 16 residues. CDR1 is SGHKS, CDR2 YYEKEE, per germline (reference sequence). The junction had 8 bases not matched to a gene; V was cut back by 4 bases and J by 4 bases. DNA for the CDR3: TGTGCCAGCAGCGGCGGGACTAGCGAACGTTACAATGAGCAGTTCTTC. This gives the protein CASSGGTSERYNEQFF.

The chain carries TRBV5-1 and TRBJ1-4, with 7 positions matching TRBD1. Germline lookup yields CDR1 SGHRS and CDR2 YFSETQ. This CDR3 spans 19 amino acids. V lost 1 base to trimming and J lost 5 bases; unmatched junction nucleotides: 17. The CDR3 reads CASSLILRDPRGRNEKLFF. CDR3 DNA sequence: TGCGCCAGCAGCTTGATCCTTCGAGACCCAAGGGGGCGGAATGAAAAACTGTTTTTT.

The chain employs TRBV5-1 and TRBJ1-1, with TRBD1 as a possible D gene (6 bases). The CDR3 has 17 residues. V lost 0 bases and J lost 0, with 15 bases in between. CDR1 SGHRS and CDR2 YFSETQ come from the germline V gene. CDR3 loop: CASSLAGTQVLNTEAFF. CDR3 nucleotides: TGCGCCAGCAGCTTGGCCGGGACACAGGTGCTGAACACTGAAGCTTTCTTT.

The chain couples TRBV5-1 to TRBJ2-7; 7 bases fit TRBD1. Germline V gene lookup returns CDR1 SGHRS and CDR2 YFSETQ. V was clipped by 0 bases and J by 6 bases; unmatched bases: 3. CDR3 length: 13 residues. CDR3 region: CASSLEGAVEQYF. The CDR3 DNA is TGCGCCAGCAGCTTGGAGGGGGCCGTCGAGCAGTACTTC.

V usage is TRBV29-1 and J usage is TRBJ2-2; the D gene is possibly TRBD2 (6 bases). The CDR3 spans 15 residues. The ends were cut back, 2 bases at V and 4 bases at J, with 14 bases in the middle. CDR1 SQVTM and CDR2 ANQGSEA come from the germline V gene. This chain's CDR3 is CSVEIWFGGTGELFF. The CDR3, as DNA: TGCAGCGTTGAAATATGGTTCGGGGGCACCGGGGAGCTGTTTTTT.

This clone came up a few times. The chain employs TRBV19 and TRBJ1-2; no definite D call. From germline, CDR1 is LNHDA and CDR2 SQIVND (reference sequence). The germline V and J ends were trimmed by 5 bases and 0 bases, with 13 bases remaining between them. The CDR3 loop spans 15 amino acids. As DNA, the CDR3 is TGTGCCAGTAGTCCCCGACGAGGAGCTAACTATGGCTACACCTTC. Its protein product is CASSPRRGANYGYTF.

This sequence joins TRBV5-4 and TRBJ1-2; TRBD1 agrees at 9 bases. The V gene's germline CDR1 is SGHNT and CDR2 YYREEE (reference sequence). With 1 base clipped from V and 4 bases from J, the junction kept 11 bases outside the gene matches. The CDR3 sequence is 17 residues long. The CDR3 sequence is CASSLFGQGSGSYGYTF. The CDR3 DNA is TGTGCCAGCAGCTTGTTCGGACAGGGGTCGGGAAGCTATGGCTACACCTTC.

The chain has TRBV5-1 and TRBJ2-7, with 11 bases matching TRBD1. The CDR3 has 14 residues. Unmatched junction bases numbered 4, after V lost 8 bases and J lost 0 bases. From germline, CDR1 is SGHRS and CDR2 YFSETQ. The DNA for the CDR3 is TGCGCCAGTCGGACAGGGGGCAACTCCTACGAGCAGTACTTC. This sequence encodes CASRTGGNSYEQYF.

This clone was seen more than once but under ten times. The chain recombines TRBV11-2 with TRBJ2-7; TRBD2 agrees at 9 bases. The germline V gene has CDR1 SGHAT and CDR2 FQNNGV. The CDR3 has 15 amino acids. Trimming removed 1 base from V and 2 bases from J; junction bases left unmatched: 3. The CDR3 nucleotides read TGTGCCAGCAGCTTAGTAGCGGGGGTTACCTACGAGCAGTACTTC. Protein: CASSLVAGVTYEQYF.

Turning to this clone: One end of the junction is discordant with germline, which a read error may explain. This sequence joins TRBV12-3 or TRBV12-4 and TRBJ2-1; D perhaps matches TRBD2 (6 bases). CDR3 length: 12 residues. The CDR3: CASRVDYDEQFF. The CDR3 coding sequence is TGTGCCAGCAGAGTGGACTACGATGAGCAGTTCTTC.

The chain combines TRBV6-1 with TRBJ2-1; D perhaps matches TRBD1 (7 bases). V lost 3 bases to trimming and J lost 3 bases, with 12 bases between them. The CDR3 spans 15 residues. Germline-derived CDR1 and CDR2 are MNHNS and SASEGT. In DNA, the CDR3 is TGTGCCAGCAGTGAGGGGGGACAGATCTACAATGAGCAGTTCTTC. It specifies CASSEGGQIYNEQFF.

The chain uses TRBV2 and TRBJ1-5; tentative D call: TRBD1 (5 bases). This CDR3 has 15 residues. Deletions cut 4 bases from V and 0 bases from J, with 10 bases between. Germline V CDR1 and CDR2: SNHLY, FYNNEI. The CDR3 protein is CASSATDYSNQPQHF. The DNA of the CDR3 is TGTGCCAGCAGTGCGACAGATTATAGCAATCAGCCCCAGCATTTT.

The chain joins TRBV14 to TRBJ2-2; 7 nucleotides match TRBD1. The CDR3 runs to 15 residues. The junction had 8 bases not matched to a gene; V was cut back by 3 bases and J by 7 bases. Germline loops: CDR1 SGHDN, CDR2 FVKESK. This chain's CDR3 is CASSHLTGVNGELFF. Here the CDR3 DNA reads TGTGCCAGCAGCCATCTTACAGGGGTTAACGGGGAGCTGTTTTTT.

This clone was counted only a few times. The rearrangement uses TRBV1 and TRBJ2-3; the D segment call TRBD2 is taken from the table without a DNA check. TRBV1 is given as a pseudogene. The CDR3 totals 15 residues. The CDR3 DNA follows: TGCACCAGCAGCCAAGATAGCGGGAGCACAGATACGCAGTATTTT. As protein: CTSSQDSGSTDTQYF.

The chain employs TRBV19 and TRBJ2-2; 7 bases fit TRBD2. V lost 4 bases, J lost 5 bases, and 16 bases stayed unmatched. Germline V gives CDR1 LNHDA, CDR2 SQIVND (reference sequence). The CDR3 runs to 18 residues. This chain's CDR3 is CASSNVLLAGARTGELFF. CDR3 nucleotides: TGTGCCAGTAGTAACGTACTACTGGCGGGAGCAAGAACCGGGGAGCTGTTTTTT.

The chain carries TRBV6-5 and TRBJ1-1, with 9 bases identical to TRBD1. Germline values: CDR1 MNHEY, CDR2 SVGAGI. There are 13 residues in the CDR3. Trimming at V came to 7 bases and at J to 6 bases, leaving 6 bases not matched to a gene. The CDR3 nucleotides are TGTGCCAGCAAAGGACAGGGGTTCCCTGAAGCTTTCTTT. Protein: CASKGQGFPEAFF.

A remark on this clone: Other DNA variants within this sample encode the same CDR3. The chain uses TRBV20-1 and TRBJ2-5, with D unresolved. This CDR3 spans 10 amino acids. CDR1 DFQATT and CDR2 SNEGSKA come from the germline V gene (reference sequence). The V end was cut by 5 bases, the J end by 5 bases, with 6 bases between. This CDR3 is CSAFRETQYF. DNA for the CDR3: TGCAGTGCTTTCAGGGAGACCCAGTACTTC.

V and J are TRBV4-2 and TRBJ2-4; weak D call: TRBD1 (5 bases). Germline CDR1 and CDR2: LGHNA and YNFKEQ. V was pared by 4 bases and J by 7 bases, with 11 bases between. The CDR3 is 13 residues long. Written as DNA, the CDR3 is TGTGCCAGCAGCCGGGGCCAGTTCAACATTCAGTACTTC. Translated, it gives CASSRGQFNIQYF.

Concerning this clone itself: It may be a read error: a sequence one base away is much more abundant. The genes are TRBV5-5 and TRBJ2-1; TRBD2 agrees at 11 bases. CDR3 length equals 15 residues. Germline CDR1 SGHKS, CDR2 YYEKEE (reference sequence). Germline trimming cut 2 bases from V and 2 bases from J; bases unmatched to any gene: 0. The chain's CDR3 is CASSFSGGAYNEQFF. The DNA for the CDR3 is TGTGCCAGCAGCTTTAGCGGGGGGGCCTACAATGAGCAGTTCTTC.

The V gene is TRBV11-2, the J gene TRBJ1-4; 7 bases agree with TRBD1. V lost 4 bases to trimming and J lost 3 bases; unmatched junction nucleotides: 5. CDR1 is SGHAT, CDR2 FQNNGV, per germline. The length of the CDR3 is 15 residues. The CDR3 protein is CASSYTGQPNEKLFF. Here the CDR3 DNA reads TGTGCCAGCAGCTATACGGGACAGCCTAATGAAAAACTGTTTTTT.

Concerning this clone: At the DNA level, this CDR3 is encoded by other sequences in the same sample as well. The chain recombines TRBV18 with TRBJ1-1; D remains unclear. Germline V gene lookup returns CDR1 KGHSH and CDR2 LQKENI. V was trimmed by 3 bases and J by 3 bases, leaving 11 bases between them. The CDR3 is made up of 14 amino acids. In nucleotides, the CDR3 is TGTGCCAGCTCACCGGATCGGGGTTACACTGAAGCTTTCTTT. It is translated as CASSPDRGYTEAFF.

Only one count was recorded for this clone. Within the sample, other DNA sequences also encode this same CDR3. The chain uses TRBV28 and TRBJ1-1, with D perhaps TRBD1 (6 bases). Germline V gene data show CDR1 as MDHEN and CDR2 as SYDVKM. The CDR3 covers 13 residues. V shed 6 bases and J shed 4 bases, with 12 bases lying between them. CDR3 sequence (DNA): TGTGCCAGCAGAGGGGGTGGGGGCACTGAAGCTTTCTTT. It codes for CASRGGGGTEAFF.

The chain recombines TRBV5-5 with TRBJ2-2; 13 nucleotides align to TRBD2. Unmatched junction bases numbered 8, after V lost 4 bases and J lost 5 bases. Looked up from germline, CDR1 is SGHKS and CDR2 is YYEKEE (reference sequence). This CDR3 region has 17 residues. The CDR3 sequence: CASSRGTSGVRTGELFF. The CDR3 coding sequence is TGTGCCAGCAGCCGAGGGACTAGCGGGGTTAGGACCGGGGAGCTGTTTTTT.

The V call is TRBV4-1, the J call TRBJ1-2; D might be TRBD1 (6 bases). CDR3 length equals 16 residues. Trimming left V 0 bases short and J 8 bases short, with 19 bases between. CDR1 is MGHRA, CDR2 YSYEKL, per germline. The CDR3 bases are TGCGCCAGCAGCCAAGATTGGTCAGCCAGGGGTGGAGGCTACACCTTC. It yields the protein CASSQDWSARGGGYTF.

For the CDR3, the DNA is TGCGCCAGCAGCCTGCAAGCAGGGGGGATCTCTGAAAAACTGTTTTTT. Translation: CASSLQAGGISEKLFF. This chain joins TRBV5-1 and TRBJ1-4; 7 bases line up with TRBD1. The CDR3 is made up of 16 amino acids. V lost 4 bases and J lost 7; bases outside the gene matches: 13. The V gene's germline CDR1 is SGHRS and CDR2 YFSETQ. Looking up the rest from reference TRBV5-1 and TRBJ1-4 gives the full variable domain: KAGVTQTPRYLIKTRGQQVTLSCSPISGHRSVSWYQQTPGQGLQFLFEYFSETQRNKGNFPGRFSGRQFSNSRSEMNVSTLELGDSALYLCASSLQAGGISEKLFFGSGTQLSVL.

This clone has a handful of counts. The V and J genes are TRBV18 and TRBJ1-1, with 8 bases identical to TRBD1. CDR1 and CDR2 (germline): KGHSH, LQKENI. Germline trimming cut 2 bases from V and 11 bases from J; bases unmatched to any gene: 10. The CDR3 is 14 residues long. The CDR3 is CASSPSGQGGDAFF. The CDR3, as DNA: TGTGCCAGCTCACCAAGCGGACAGGGAGGGGATGCTTTCTTT.

V usage is TRBV10-1 and J usage is TRBJ1-2, with 7 bases that match TRBD1. Per germline, CDR1 WNHNN and CDR2 SYGVQD (reference sequence). J gave up 4 bases and V 5 bases, and 4 bases lay outside the gene matches. The CDR3 runs to 13 residues. The chain's CDR3 is CASSLGTAYGYTF. CDR3 nucleotides: TGCGCCAGCAGTCTTGGGACAGCCTATGGCTACACCTTC.